What follows is one T cell receptor (beta chain) and its context. This sample is part of a study of shared clonotypes between healthy human individuals. The germline gives CDR1 SGDLS, CDR2 YYNGEE. The CDR3 runs to 17 residues. The V and J ends lost 7 bases and 5 bases, in that order; junction bases with no gene match: 13. Profiling relied on immunoSEQ multiplex PCR, and the TCRdb table lists in-frame clones only, not all of them. The table has 1,500,000 or so clones, around 98.5% seen once. The V and J genes are TRBV9 and TRBJ2-5; TRBD2 matches 14 bases. The sample was naive CD4+ T cells sorted from blood. The sample's subset: CD45RA+ positively selected. The receptor's source is a man younger than 45 in good health. The CDR3 coding sequence is TGTGCCAGCGCCCCCGGACTAGCGGGAGGAGGAGGGGAGACCCAGTACTTC. Amino acids: CASAPGLAGGGGETQYF.